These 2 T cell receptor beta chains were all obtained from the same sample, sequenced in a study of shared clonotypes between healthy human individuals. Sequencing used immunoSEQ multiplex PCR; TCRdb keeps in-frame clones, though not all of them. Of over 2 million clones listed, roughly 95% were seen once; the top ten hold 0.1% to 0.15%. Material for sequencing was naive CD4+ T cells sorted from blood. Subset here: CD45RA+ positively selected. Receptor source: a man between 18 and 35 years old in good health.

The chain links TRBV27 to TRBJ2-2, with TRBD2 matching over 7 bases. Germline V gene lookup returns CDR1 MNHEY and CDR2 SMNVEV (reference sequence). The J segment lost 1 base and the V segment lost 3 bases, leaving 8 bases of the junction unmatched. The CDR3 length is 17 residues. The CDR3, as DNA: TGTGCCAGCAGTTTCCGGCTAGCGGTTTTGAACACCGGGGAGCTGTTTTTT. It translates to CASSFRLAVLNTGELFF.

Written as DNA, the CDR3 is TGCGCCAGCAGCCAAGCTAGCGGCTCCCCCGAGAGAGAGACCCAGTACTTC. Encoded protein: CASSQASGSPERETQYF. The V gene is TRBV4-3, the J gene TRBJ2-5; 7 positions agree with TRBD2. Germline lookup yields CDR1 LGHNA and CDR2 YSLEER. With V trimmed by 1 base and J by 4 bases, 12 bases remained unmatched. The CDR3 is 17 residues long.